This TCR beta chain was documented in a study of CD8 T cells in ankylosing spondylitis (dated by TCRdb to between 2016 and 2019). As for the study more broadly: T cell receptor beta repertoires were profiled in healthy donors and ankylosing spondylitis patients so that disease-linked TCR variants could be found. Samples of peripheral blood were taken, and for ankylosing spondylitis patients, synovial fluid was collected as well. In total, the full study cohort was made up of some 110 healthy donors and 25 to 30 ankylosing spondylitis patients.

Here is what the overall study found, with its caveats: The disease-linked clones were reported to be significantly enriched in matched synovial fluid samples from ankylosing spondylitis patients. A TCR beta motif made up of eight highly homologous amino acid variants appeared to be characteristic of blood from ankylosing spondylitis patients. Some motif variants had previously been reported in the synovial fluid and blood of reactive arthritis patients, which suggests shared mechanisms of disease initiation. The disease-linked clones had a CD8+ phenotype and were found at relatively low frequencies in peripheral blood.

TCRdb names Illumina HiSeq 2500 as the instrument used. Quantitative 5'-RACE with molecular barcodes was used to prepare TCR beta libraries. Turning to the authors' computational methods: Disease-linked TCR variants were identified with a new computational method built on a probabilistic model of VDJ rearrangement. TCRdb reworked the public reads: Q25 trimming with fastp, MiXCR clone assembly, productive beta chains retained. Each CDR3 protein appears once, grouped with its most common genes and DNA. Clone size and V and J calls follow TCRdb, not the original study. For this sample there are 300,000 to 400,000 distinct CDR3 sequences; about 20% appear just once. About 16% of the sample rests with the top ten. Taken from the germline V gene, the CDR1 and CDR2 loops are SGHTA and FQGNSA. V lost 2 bases and J lost 14 bases, and the count of bases not matched to a germline gene is 7. From its cysteine to its phenylalanine, the CDR3 spans 15 amino acids. Only the CDR3 DNA is retained, 45 bases long and in frame from the first base.

A word on this clonotype: Its target antigen remains unknown. Within one base of it there is no much larger clone, and no base qualities were kept.

The origin of this receptor is a male donor with ankylosing spondylitis. The sample comprised blood, either unsorted or a sorted T cell fraction (not recorded which). The chain was built from TRBV7-2 and TRBJ2-1; TRBD2 fits 15 bases in the junction. For the CDR3, the sequence is CASSLFGGTSGRKFF. The DNA sequence is as follows: TGTGCCAGCAGCTTATTTGGGGGGACTAGCGGGAGGAAGTTCTTC.